This T cell receptor (beta chain) was recovered during a study of regulatory T cells in long-lasting Graves disease. In this sample, this clonotype turned up many times. Documented time point: newly diagnosed GD, antithyroid drugs for less than 3 months. From PBMCs, RNA was extracted and then used to make the TCR library. The CDR3 totals 16 residues. The germline V gene has CDR1 KGHDR and CDR2 SFDVKD. After removal of 4 bases from V and 3 bases from J, the junction contained 4 bases not matched to a gene. With iRepertoire HTBI primers and Arm-PCR of CDR3 regions, TCR beta libraries were built. TCRdb used MiXCR to reprocess the multiplex PCR reads, holding one entry per CDR3 protein. The sample records some 460,000 distinct CDR3 sequences, around 15% being singletons. This same sample was also taken into another study, of T cells in Graves' hyperthyroidism and ophthalmopathy. That source notes: Using the HTBI primer set, a first-round RT-PCR was run on the TCR CDR3.

The V gene is TRBV24-1, the J gene TRBJ2-1; 11 nucleotides agree with TRBD1. The sample was peripheral blood mononuclear cells (PBMCs), taken at new diagnosis, from a patient treated with antithyroid drugs. This receptor was taken from a man aged 35 to 55 with Graves disease. The CDR3 spells CATSDPGQGGYNEQFF. Written as DNA, the CDR3 is TGTGCCACCAGTGACCCGGGACAGGGGGGCTACAATGAGCAGTTCTTC.